A selection of T cell receptor beta chains follows, all from one sample in a study of T cells in localized non-small cell lung cancer. Profiling relied on immunoSEQ multiplex PCR, and the TCRdb table lists in-frame clones only, not all of them. The profile shows approximately 13,000 clones, roughly 90% of them singletons. The sequenced sample was peripheral blood mononuclear cells, obtained before any cancer treatment. These receptors were obtained from a man between 35 and 75 years old with stage III lung adenocarcinoma. The CDR3 runs from the conserved cysteine through the conserved F or W. D genes are given only for firm matches. The listing skips clone size in some rows; elsewhere it reads once, few, many or a size class.

CDR3 DNA: TGTGCCAGCAGTGAATCAAGGACCACGAACACCGGGGAGCTGTTTTTT
CDR3 protein: CASSESRTTNTGELFF
V gene: TRBV25-1
J gene: TRBJ2-2
clone size: -
D gene: -

CDR3 DNA: TGTGCCAGCAGCTTAGTGGGGACTAGCGGACTAGCCAAAAACATTCAGTACTTC
CDR3 protein: CASSLVGTSGLAKNIQYF
V gene: TRBV7-8
J gene: TRBJ2-4
clone size: -
D gene: TRBD2

CDR3 DNA: TGTGCCAGCAGCTTGGGAGTTTTCGGCGACTTATGGGACCAGTACTTC
CDR3 protein: CASSLGVFGDLWDQYF
V gene: TRBV5-6
J gene: TRBJ2-5
clone size: -
D gene: -

CDR3 DNA: TGTGCCAGCAGCCCCGGCGGGAGTATCAACAATGAGCAGTTCTTC
CDR3 protein: CASSPGGSINNEQFF
V gene: TRBV28
J gene: TRBJ2-1
clone size: -
D gene: TRBD2

CDR3 DNA: TGTGCCAGCAGCCTCGGACTAGCGGGAGGCTCAGATACGCAGTATTTT
CDR3 protein: CASSLGLAGGSDTQYF
V gene: TRBV5-4
J gene: TRBJ2-3
clone size: -
D gene: TRBD2

CDR3 DNA: TGTGCCAGCACCCCAGGGGGGGACACTGAAGCTTTCTTT
CDR3 protein: CASTPGGDTEAFF
V gene: TRBV28
J gene: TRBJ1-1
clone size: -
D gene: TRBD1

CDR3 DNA: TGTGCCAGCAGCTTAATTTCGGGCTCTGGGGCCAACGTCCTGACTTTC
CDR3 protein: CASSLISGSGANVLTF
V gene: TRBV7-9
J gene: TRBJ2-6
clone size: -
D gene: -

CDR3 DNA: TGTGCCAGCAGTGAAGCGCGGGGGAGGGGAGCTTTCTTT
CDR3 protein: CASSEARGRGAFF
V gene: TRBV2
J gene: TRBJ1-1
clone size: few
D gene: -

CDR3 DNA: TGTGCCAGCAGCTTAAAAGCGGGACCGAACACCGGGGAGCTGTTTTTT
CDR3 protein: CASSLKAGPNTGELFF
V gene: TRBV7-3
J gene: TRBJ2-2
clone size: -
D gene: TRBD2

CDR3 DNA: TGTGCCAGCAGCTTGTCTGGGGGGCAAGAGACCCAGTACTTC
CDR3 protein: CASSLSGGQETQYF
V gene: TRBV5-4
J gene: TRBJ2-5
clone size: -
D gene: -

CDR3 DNA: TGTGCCAGTGCGGACAGCCCAAATTCACCCCTCCACTTT
CDR3 protein: CASADSPNSPLHF
V gene: TRBV2
J gene: TRBJ1-6
clone size: -
D gene: -

CDR3 DNA: TGTGCCACAGGCCAACTCCGCTCCGAGCAGTACTTC
CDR3 protein: CATGQLRSEQYF
V gene: TRBV28
J gene: TRBJ2-7
clone size: -
D gene: -

CDR3 DNA: TGTGCCAGCAGCTCCATTATTAGGGGGAGCGAAACCGGGGAGCTGTTTTTT
CDR3 protein: CASSSIIRGSETGELFF
V gene: TRBV7-8
J gene: TRBJ2-2
clone size: -
D gene: -

CDR3 DNA: TGTGCCAGCAGCCTACTAGCGGGAGGATCCTACGAGCAGTACTTC
CDR3 protein: CASSLLAGGSYEQYF
V gene: TRBV11-2
J gene: TRBJ2-7
clone size: -
D gene: TRBD2

CDR3 DNA: TGTGCCAGCAGCCCTAGGACGGAATTGGACGCTGAAGCTTTCTTT
CDR3 protein: CASSPRTELDAEAFF
V gene: TRBV5-4
J gene: TRBJ1-1
clone size: -
D gene: -

CDR3 DNA: TGTGCCAGCAGCTTAGTAAGGCCTTCTGGAAACACCATATATTTT
CDR3 protein: CASSLVRPSGNTIYF
V gene: TRBV11-2
J gene: TRBJ1-3
clone size: -
D gene: -

CDR3 DNA: TGTGCCAGCAGCCCCGGGGGGGGCGTGGGTGAAAAACTGTTTTTT
CDR3 protein: CASSPGGGVGEKLFF
V gene: TRBV11-2
J gene: TRBJ1-4
clone size: -
D gene: -

CDR3 DNA: TGTGCCAGCAGTTTCCAAGGGGAACCCGGGGCCAACGTCCTGACTTTC
CDR3 protein: CASSFQGEPGANVLTF
V gene: TRBV27
J gene: TRBJ2-6
clone size: once
D gene: -

CDR3 DNA: TGTGCCAGCAGCTTGGGGGACCGATATCCAAGCTCCTACAATGAGCAGTTCTTC
CDR3 protein: CASSLGDRYPSSYNEQFF
V gene: TRBV5-6
J gene: TRBJ2-1
clone size: -
D gene: -

CDR3 DNA: TGTGCCAGCAGTGAGGAGTCTAGCACAGATACGCAGTATTTT
CDR3 protein: CASSEESSTDTQYF
V gene: TRBV2
J gene: TRBJ2-3
clone size: -
D gene: -

CDR3 DNA: TGTGCCAGCTCACCGGGGCACAATCAGCCCCAGCATTTT
CDR3 protein: CASSPGHNQPQHF
V gene: TRBV18
J gene: TRBJ1-5
clone size: -
D gene: -

CDR3 DNA: TGTGCCAGCAGCCAAGATCCCCTTTCTACAGGGGAAAGATACAATGAGCAGTTCTTC
CDR3 protein: CASSQDPLSTGERYNEQFF
V gene: TRBV4-2
J gene: TRBJ2-1
clone size: -
D gene: TRBD1

CDR3 DNA: TGTGCCAGTAGCCAACACAGGGAAACTGAAGCTTTCTTT
CDR3 protein: CASSQHRETEAFF
V gene: TRBV19
J gene: TRBJ1-1
clone size: -
D gene: -

CDR3 DNA: TGTGCCAGCAGTTTGGAAGGGACGGATGGCTACACCTTC
CDR3 protein: CASSLEGTDGYTF
V gene: TRBV28
J gene: TRBJ1-2
clone size: -
D gene: -

CDR3 DNA: TGTGCCAGCAGTTACTCGGCAGGGAACACCGGGGAGCTGTTTTTT
CDR3 protein: CASSYSAGNTGELFF
V gene: TRBV6-6
J gene: TRBJ2-2
clone size: -
D gene: -

CDR3 DNA: TGTGCCAGCAGCTTAGGACAGAACTATGGCTACACCTTC
CDR3 protein: CASSLGQNYGYTF
V gene: TRBV7-9
J gene: TRBJ1-2
clone size: -
D gene: -

CDR3 DNA: TGTGCCAGCAGCTTAATACAGGGAGAGGTCGAGCAGTACTTC
CDR3 protein: CASSLIQGEVEQYF
V gene: TRBV11-2
J gene: TRBJ2-7
clone size: -
D gene: -

CDR3 DNA: TGCGCCAGCAGCCAAATCTTCACAGGACTAGCGGGCTACGAGCAGTACTTC
CDR3 protein: CASSQIFTGLAGYEQYF
V gene: TRBV4-1
J gene: TRBJ2-7
clone size: -
D gene: TRBD2

CDR3 DNA: TGTGCCAGCAGTGAAGGGGCGAACACTGAAGCTTTCTTT
CDR3 protein: CASSEGANTEAFF
V gene: TRBV6-1
J gene: TRBJ1-1
clone size: -
D gene: -

CDR3 DNA: TGTGCCAGTAGTATAGTCGGGAGGGCCGACAATGAGCAGTTCTTC
CDR3 protein: CASSIVGRADNEQFF
V gene: TRBV19
J gene: TRBJ2-1
clone size: once
D gene: TRBD2

CDR3 DNA: TGTGCCAGCAGCTTGGAGGACATCTCCCACAATGAGCAGTTCTTC
CDR3 protein: CASSLEDISHNEQFF
V gene: TRBV5-4
J gene: TRBJ2-1
clone size: -
D gene: -

CDR3 DNA: TGTGCCAGCAGGGTGACAGGGTACTCCTACGAGCAGTACTTC
CDR3 protein: CASRVTGYSYEQYF
V gene: TRBV2
J gene: TRBJ2-7
clone size: -
D gene: TRBD1

CDR3 DNA: TGTGCCAGCAGCTTGGAGGGGGCTCGAAGGAACACTGAAGCTTTCTTT
CDR3 protein: CASSLEGARRNTEAFF
V gene: TRBV5-8
J gene: TRBJ1-1
clone size: -
D gene: TRBD1

CDR3 DNA: TGTGCCAGCTCACCAGCTGGGTTGGGGCATGACACCTTC
CDR3 protein: CASSPAGLGHDTF
V gene: TRBV18
J gene: TRBJ1-2
clone size: -
D gene: -

CDR3 DNA: TGTGCCAGCAGCGCCGGACTAGCGGGGAACTACGAGCAGTACTTC
CDR3 protein: CASSAGLAGNYEQYF
V gene: TRBV9
J gene: TRBJ2-7
clone size: -
D gene: TRBD2

CDR3 DNA: TGTGCCAGCAGTTTTCGGACAGGGGGCCTGGCCAAAAACATTCAGTACTTC
CDR3 protein: CASSFRTGGLAKNIQYF
V gene: TRBV28
J gene: TRBJ2-4
clone size: -
D gene: TRBD1

CDR3 DNA: TGTGCCAGCAGCCGTAACACCGGGGAGCTGTTTTTT
CDR3 protein: CASSRNTGELFF
V gene: TRBV7-2
J gene: TRBJ2-2
clone size: few
D gene: -

CDR3 DNA: TGTGCCAGCACCACCTACGGGCGGGGGAGTTCGGGCTACACCTTC
CDR3 protein: CASTTYGRGSSGYTF
V gene: TRBV28
J gene: TRBJ1-2
clone size: once
D gene: -

CDR3 DNA: TGTGCCAGCAACTTAAGGTATGACGTTTGGGGTGAGCAGTTCTTC
CDR3 protein: CASNLRYDVWGEQFF
V gene: TRBV7-2
J gene: TRBJ2-1
clone size: once
D gene: -